This TCR beta chain was captured by sequencing in a study of glioma-infiltrating T cells after dendritic cell vaccination. Study-wide context: Monocyte-derived dendritic cells, cultured 7 to 8 days with IL-4 and GM-CSF, were pulsed with autologous tumor lysate.

This clone has just one count. Germline trimming cut 5 bases from V and 3 bases from J; bases unmatched to any gene: 4. Germline lookup yields CDR1 MNHEY and CDR2 SVGAGI. The CDR3 length is 14 residues. Input was about 2 ug genomic DNA, or all available if less. Sequenced by immunoSEQ multiplex PCR; TCRdb stores in-frame clones only, minus some. Of over 90,000 clones listed, roughly 79% are singletons. The genes are TRBV6-5 and TRBJ1-1; 9 bases line up with TRBD1. The material sequenced was blood, taken before dendritic cell vaccination. The receptor was derived from a human donor with glioblastoma. In DNA, the CDR3 is TGTGCCAGCAGTCACCGGGACAGGGACACTGAAGCTTTCTTT. Encoded protein: CASSHRDRDTEAFF.